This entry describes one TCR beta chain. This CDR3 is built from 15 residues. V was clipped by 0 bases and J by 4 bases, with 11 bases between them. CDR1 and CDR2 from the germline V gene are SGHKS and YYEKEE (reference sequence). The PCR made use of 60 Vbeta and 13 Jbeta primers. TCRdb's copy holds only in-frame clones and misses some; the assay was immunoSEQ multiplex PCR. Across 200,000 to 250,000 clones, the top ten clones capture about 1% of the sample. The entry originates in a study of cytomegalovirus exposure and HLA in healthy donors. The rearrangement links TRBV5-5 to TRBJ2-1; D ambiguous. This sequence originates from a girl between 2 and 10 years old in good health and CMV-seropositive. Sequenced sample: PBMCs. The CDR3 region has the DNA TGTGCCAGCAGCTTGGGAGCGTCGAGGTACAATGAGCAGTTCTTC. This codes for CASSLGASRYNEQFF. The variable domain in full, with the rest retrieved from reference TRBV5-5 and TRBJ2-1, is DAGVTQSPTHLIKTRGQQVTLRCSPISGHKSVSWYQQVLGQGPQFIFQYYEKEERGRGNFPDRFSARQFPNYSSELNVNALLLGDSALYLCASSLGASRYNEQFFGPGTRLTVL.